A selection of T cell receptor beta chains follows, all from one sample in a study of T cells after yellow fever vaccination. TCRdb reprocessed the 5' RACE reads via MiXCR and lists one record per CDR3 protein. The sample shows around 320,000 distinct CDR3 sequences, around 11% of them seen only once. The sequences come from CD4+ T cells sorted from PBMCs, collected 45 days after the yellow fever booster vaccination. These receptors all come from a young man who received the YFV17D yellow fever vaccine. Each CDR3 is given with its conserved first and last residue. Clone sizes are given selectively: once, few, many, or a class where the clone is expanded.

j_gene	v_gene	abundance	CDR3aa
TRBJ1-3	TRBV20-1	few	CSARTSSGPGNTIYF
TRBJ2-1	TRBV18	NA	CASSPSWGVYNEQFF
TRBJ1-2	TRBV7-2	few	CASSLSRDYGYTF
TRBJ1-3	TRBV12-3/TRBV12-4	NA	CASSHRSSGNTIYF
TRBJ2-5	TRBV7-8	many	CASSQRETQYF
TRBJ2-3	TRBV5-1	many	CASSGGLAGNTDTQYF
TRBJ2-2	TRBV7-9	NA	CASSTQGYDTGELFF
TRBJ2-3	TRBV7-6	NA	CASGVLAGGTDTQYF
TRBJ1-5	TRBV5-1	NA	CASSFGPADQPQHF
TRBJ2-6	TRBV7-2	few	CASAGAAANVLTF
TRBJ2-4	TRBV4-3	few	CASSQETGAGGRNIQYF
TRBJ1-4	TRBV18	NA	CASSPQPWPSNEKLFF
TRBJ2-5	TRBV7-9	few	CASSLSGQGPGETQYF
TRBJ2-1	TRBV6-2/TRBV6-3	NA	CASSYPTWAGAQSYNEQFF
TRBJ1-1	TRBV6-5	few	CASGGTALNTEAFF
TRBJ1-1	TRBV11-2	few	CASRNRDRHTEAFF
TRBJ1-2	TRBV28	NA	CASSLAGQGGNGYTF
TRBJ2-7	TRBV5-1	many	CASSSRAGTYEQYF
TRBJ2-3	TRBV4-3	few	CASSQTPLGRTDTQYF
TRBJ2-1	TRBV10-3	many	CAISTSGGYNEQFF
TRBJ1-6	TRBV2	many	CASSEGRGSSPLHF
TRBJ2-3	TRBV7-9	NA	CASSLGADLDTDTQYF
TRBJ2-7	TRBV4-3	NA	CASSQDSREQYF
TRBJ2-1	TRBV10-1	many	CASSASQLGEQFF
TRBJ2-2	TRBV6-1	many	CASRLALDWAHTGELFF
TRBJ2-3	TRBV7-3	few	CASSSLGEDTQYF
TRBJ2-1	TRBV4-1	many	CASSLGTVYNEQFF
TRBJ2-3	TRBV3-1	NA	CASSPLEEGTQYF
TRBJ1-6	TRBV9	few	CASSAGQGSPLHF
TRBJ1-5	TRBV7-8	NA	CASSLLQGNQPQHF
TRBJ2-2	TRBV11-1	few	CASSPAEDRDTGELFF
TRBJ2-7	TRBV11-2	few	CASSLMPRGFLYEQYF
TRBJ2-3	TRBV15	NA	CATSPKGGADLDTQYF
TRBJ1-1	TRBV2	NA	CASSESLGAFF
TRBJ1-2	TRBV15	NA	CATSRGEGLYGYTF
TRBJ2-5	TRBV10-3	many	CAISGREETQYF
TRBJ2-2	TRBV24-1	NA	CATTPGRDYTGELFF
TRBJ1-5	TRBV7-2	NA	CASSLEPSQPQHF
TRBJ2-5	TRBV12-3/TRBV12-4	many	CASSWGYDVQETQYF
TRBJ2-7	TRBV7-9	NA	CASGPRVGGRSYEQYF
TRBJ2-3	TRBV5-6	few	CASSINGAGTDTQYF
TRBJ1-6	TRBV20-1	NA	CSARDPYRSSYNSPLHF